Listed below are T cell receptor beta chains from one sample, sequenced in a study of cytomegalovirus exposure and HLA in healthy donors. Clones were sequenced by immunoSEQ multiplex PCR, and TCRdb holds only the in-frame ones, with some missing. The sample lists about 150,000 clones; 60% to 85% were seen once. Source material: PBMCs. All receptors derive from a middle-aged woman in good health and CMV-seronegative. CDR3s include the opening cysteine and the closing phenylalanine or tryptophan. The D gene is left open where the match is weak. A row's size may be missing; if present it is once, few, many or a size class.

d_gene	abundance	v_gene	j_gene	CDR3nt	CDR3aa
TRBD1	.	TRBV2	TRBJ2-7	TGTGCCAGCAGTGACCGCTGGACAGGGGTCTACGAGCAGTACTTC	CASSDRWTGVYEQYF
TRBD1	.	TRBV5-1	TRBJ1-1	TGCGCCAGCAGCTTAAATCCGGGGACAGGGAACACTGAAGCTTTCTTT	CASSLNPGTGNTEAFF
.	.	TRBV6-1	TRBJ1-2	TGTGCCAGCAGTGAAGCCGCGGTCTATGGCTACACCTTC	CASSEAAVYGYTF
TRBD2	once	TRBV7-2	TRBJ2-7	TGTGCCAGCAGCGCCCGGGGGGACGAGCAGTACTTC	CASSARGDEQYF
.	once	TRBV6-1	TRBJ1-2	TGTGCCAGCAGTGAAGACAGGGACTATGGCTACACCTTC	CASSEDRDYGYTF
.	.	TRBV6-1	TRBJ1-5	TGTGCCAGCAGTGAAGGCAGGGTCTTGAATCAGCCCCAGCATTTT	CASSEGRVLNQPQHF
.	.	TRBV7-9	TRBJ1-4	TGTGCCAGCAGCTTAGCTACAACTAATGAAAAACTGTTTTTT	CASSLATTNEKLFF
TRBD1	.	TRBV28	TRBJ2-3	TGTGCCAGCAGTCTCGACAGGGGGCAAACAGATACGCAGTATTTT	CASSLDRGQTDTQYF
.	few	TRBV5-4	TRBJ1-6	TGTGCCAGCAGCCCGTCGGGGGGGAATAATTCACCCCTCCACTTT	CASSPSGGNNSPLHF
.	.	TRBV6-5	TRBJ1-1	TGTGCCAGCAGCCCGCCTGACAGTGAAGCTTTCTTT	CASSPPDSEAFF
TRBD1	.	TRBV28	TRBJ1-2	TGTGCCAGCAGTTCCCTCTTTAGACAGGGGGGCAGCTACACCTTC	CASSSLFRQGGSYTF
TRBD1	once	TRBV5-6	TRBJ1-2	TGTGCCAGCAGCAGGACAGGCAGGGGCTACACCTTC	CASSRTGRGYTF
.	.	TRBV29-1	TRBJ1-4	TGCAGCTTCGTCGGGGTGGGGGCAGGTGAAAAACTGTTTTTT	CSFVGVGAGEKLFF
TRBD1	.	TRBV6-5	TRBJ2-7	TGTGCCAGCAGCCGACAGGGGTTGGGATACGAGCAGTACTTC	CASSRQGLGYEQYF
.	.	TRBV6-5	TRBJ1-2	TGTGCCAGCACTCGTAATGAGGATGCGGGCTATGGCTACACCTTC	CASTRNEDAGYGYTF
.	.	TRBV13	TRBJ1-4	TGTGCCAGCAGCTTAGGCCCCGGGTCGGATGAAAAACTGTTTTTT	CASSLGPGSDEKLFF
TRBD2	few	TRBV10-3	TRBJ2-1	TGTGCCATCAGTGTGGGGGTTGTAGCGGGAGTTGAGCAGTTCTTC	CAISVGVVAGVEQFF
TRBD2	.	TRBV6-6	TRBJ2-7	TGTGCCAGCAGTCCCGGGACTAGAGCCTACGAGCAGTACTTC	CASSPGTRAYEQYF
TRBD1	.	TRBV19	TRBJ2-7	TGTGCCAGTAGTCGGACAGGGATTCCCTCCTACGAGCAGTACTTC	CASSRTGIPSYEQYF
.	few	TRBV27	TRBJ2-1	TGTGCCAGCAGTTTAGCTCTGGGGGCGCGTAATGAGCAGTTCTTC	CASSLALGARNEQFF
TRBD1	.	TRBV25-1	TRBJ1-5	TGTGCCAGCAGTGAAAGTATGGGACAGCACTCTATTAATCAGCCCCAGCATTTT	CASSESMGQHSINQPQHF
.	.	TRBV9	TRBJ2-1	TGTGCCAGCAGCCAGGTGGGCTCCTACAATGAGCAGTTCTTC	CASSQVGSYNEQFF
TRBD1	.	TRBV5-1	TRBJ2-5	TGCGCCAGCAGCCCTGGACAGGGTATCGGCCAAGAGACCCAGTACTTC	CASSPGQGIGQETQYF
TRBD1	once	TRBV23-1	TRBJ1-1	TGCGCCAGCAGTCCCAGACACAGGGGGTTGAACACTGAAGCTTTCTTT	CASSPRHRGLNTEAFF
TRBD1	.	TRBV30	TRBJ1-1	TGTGCCTGGAGTAGGCAGGGGGTCTTGAACACTGAAGCTTTCTTT	CAWSRQGVLNTEAFF
.	.	TRBV5-6	TRBJ2-3	TGTGCCAGCATACGAGGCACAGATACGCAGTATTTT	CASIRGTDTQYF
.	.	TRBV7-8	TRBJ2-5	TGTGCCAGCAGCTCTCACCGGGGGTCAGGGGAGACCCAGTACTTC	CASSSHRGSGETQYF
TRBD2	few	TRBV6-5	TRBJ2-7	TGTGCCAGCAGCAGACTAGCGGGACCCTACGAGCAGTACTTC	CASSRLAGPYEQYF
TRBD2	.	TRBV7-9	TRBJ2-1	TGTGCCAGCAGTCAGAGCGGGAGGGCCCGTGAGCAGTTCTTC	CASSQSGRAREQFF
.	once	TRBV19	TRBJ1-2	TGTGCCAGTAGTATAGATGGGAGATATGGCTACACCTTC	CASSIDGRYGYTF
.	.	TRBV5-1	TRBJ2-3	TGCGCCAGCACTCAGACAGGCCGGGATACGCAGTATTTT	CASTQTGRDTQYF
TRBD2	.	TRBV10-3	TRBJ2-1	TGTGCCATCAGTGAGTCCGTAGCGGGGGGGTCCTACAATGAGCAGTTCTTC	CAISESVAGGSYNEQFF
TRBD1	once	TRBV10-3	TRBJ2-3	TGTGCCATCAGTAGGGACGGACAGGGGATGGGATATTTT	CAISRDGQGMGYF
.	.	TRBV7-9	TRBJ2-1	TGTGCCAGCAGCTTAGTAGGGGGATCCAGCGGATCCTACAATGAGCAGTTCTTC	CASSLVGGSSGSYNEQFF
TRBD1	.	TRBV6-4	TRBJ2-6	TGTGCCAGCAGTGACCGCGGGACAGGGAACTCTGGGGCCAACGTCCTGACTTTC	CASSDRGTGNSGANVLTF
TRBD1	.	TRBV6-6	TRBJ1-1	TGTGCCAGCAGTTACTCCGGGACAGGGGCCACTGAAGCTTTCTTT	CASSYSGTGATEAFF
TRBD2	.	TRBV6-6	TRBJ2-7	TGTGCCAGCAAAGAGGCGGGGGGGCACGAGCAGCACTTC	CASKEAGGHEQHF
TRBD2	.	TRBV19	TRBJ2-3	TGTGCCAGTATAGCGGGATTTACGCAGTATTTT	CASIAGFTQYF
.	.	TRBV19	TRBJ1-5	TGTGCCAGTGTCCTGAAAGCCACCCTTCAGCCCCAGCATTTT	CASVLKATLQPQHF
.	.	TRBV28	TRBJ1-2	TGTGCCAGCCGGGCGGGGCCCCCTTACTATGGCTACACCTTC	CASRAGPPYYGYTF
TRBD1	once	TRBV2	TRBJ1-5	TGTGCCAGCAGTGGGGACAGGGATCAGCCCCAGCATTTT	CASSGDRDQPQHF
.	.	TRBV10-3	TRBJ2-3	TGTGCCATCAGTGAGGATATGGGGAGCCTCTTCAATACGCAGTATTTT	CAISEDMGSLFNTQYF
TRBD1	.	TRBV6-1	TRBJ1-1	TGTGCCAGCAGACTTACAGGGGGCACTGAAGCTTTCTTT	CASRLTGGTEAFF
.	.	TRBV11-3	TRBJ1-1	TGTGCCAGCAGCTTAGATCTACGAGGCACTGAAGCTTTCTTT	CASSLDLRGTEAFF
TRBD1	.	TRBV7-9	TRBJ2-1	TGTGCCAGCAGCCGTCCCGGGACAGGGGACAATGAGCAGTTCTTC	CASSRPGTGDNEQFF
.	.	TRBV5-1	TRBJ1-1	TGCGCCAGCAGCTTGGCAGGGTCTAACACTGAAGCTTTCTTT	CASSLAGSNTEAFF
.	.	TRBV5-1	TRBJ1-1	TGCGCCAGCAGCTCGACAGCGAACACTGAAGCTTTCTTT	CASSSTANTEAFF
.	.	TRBV11-2	TRBJ1-1	TGTGCCAGCAGCTTAGGCTACCGGGATACTGAAGCTTTCTTT	CASSLGYRDTEAFF
.	.	TRBV30	TRBJ1-5	TGTGCCTGGAGTTTACCCGACATGGGCAATCAGCCCCAGCATTTT	CAWSLPDMGNQPQHF
.	.	TRBV25-1	TRBJ2-2	TGTGCCAGCAAAGGGGACTACACCGGGGAGCTGTTTTTT	CASKGDYTGELFF
TRBD2	.	TRBV9	TRBJ2-3	TGTGCCAGCACCCGAGGAGGAGTAGCGGGGGCGAGCACAGATACGCAGTATTTT	CASTRGGVAGASTDTQYF
.	.	TRBV7-9	TRBJ2-4	TGTGCCAGCAGCTTAGCGGGACTAGCCAAAAACATTCAGTACTTC	CASSLAGLAKNIQYF